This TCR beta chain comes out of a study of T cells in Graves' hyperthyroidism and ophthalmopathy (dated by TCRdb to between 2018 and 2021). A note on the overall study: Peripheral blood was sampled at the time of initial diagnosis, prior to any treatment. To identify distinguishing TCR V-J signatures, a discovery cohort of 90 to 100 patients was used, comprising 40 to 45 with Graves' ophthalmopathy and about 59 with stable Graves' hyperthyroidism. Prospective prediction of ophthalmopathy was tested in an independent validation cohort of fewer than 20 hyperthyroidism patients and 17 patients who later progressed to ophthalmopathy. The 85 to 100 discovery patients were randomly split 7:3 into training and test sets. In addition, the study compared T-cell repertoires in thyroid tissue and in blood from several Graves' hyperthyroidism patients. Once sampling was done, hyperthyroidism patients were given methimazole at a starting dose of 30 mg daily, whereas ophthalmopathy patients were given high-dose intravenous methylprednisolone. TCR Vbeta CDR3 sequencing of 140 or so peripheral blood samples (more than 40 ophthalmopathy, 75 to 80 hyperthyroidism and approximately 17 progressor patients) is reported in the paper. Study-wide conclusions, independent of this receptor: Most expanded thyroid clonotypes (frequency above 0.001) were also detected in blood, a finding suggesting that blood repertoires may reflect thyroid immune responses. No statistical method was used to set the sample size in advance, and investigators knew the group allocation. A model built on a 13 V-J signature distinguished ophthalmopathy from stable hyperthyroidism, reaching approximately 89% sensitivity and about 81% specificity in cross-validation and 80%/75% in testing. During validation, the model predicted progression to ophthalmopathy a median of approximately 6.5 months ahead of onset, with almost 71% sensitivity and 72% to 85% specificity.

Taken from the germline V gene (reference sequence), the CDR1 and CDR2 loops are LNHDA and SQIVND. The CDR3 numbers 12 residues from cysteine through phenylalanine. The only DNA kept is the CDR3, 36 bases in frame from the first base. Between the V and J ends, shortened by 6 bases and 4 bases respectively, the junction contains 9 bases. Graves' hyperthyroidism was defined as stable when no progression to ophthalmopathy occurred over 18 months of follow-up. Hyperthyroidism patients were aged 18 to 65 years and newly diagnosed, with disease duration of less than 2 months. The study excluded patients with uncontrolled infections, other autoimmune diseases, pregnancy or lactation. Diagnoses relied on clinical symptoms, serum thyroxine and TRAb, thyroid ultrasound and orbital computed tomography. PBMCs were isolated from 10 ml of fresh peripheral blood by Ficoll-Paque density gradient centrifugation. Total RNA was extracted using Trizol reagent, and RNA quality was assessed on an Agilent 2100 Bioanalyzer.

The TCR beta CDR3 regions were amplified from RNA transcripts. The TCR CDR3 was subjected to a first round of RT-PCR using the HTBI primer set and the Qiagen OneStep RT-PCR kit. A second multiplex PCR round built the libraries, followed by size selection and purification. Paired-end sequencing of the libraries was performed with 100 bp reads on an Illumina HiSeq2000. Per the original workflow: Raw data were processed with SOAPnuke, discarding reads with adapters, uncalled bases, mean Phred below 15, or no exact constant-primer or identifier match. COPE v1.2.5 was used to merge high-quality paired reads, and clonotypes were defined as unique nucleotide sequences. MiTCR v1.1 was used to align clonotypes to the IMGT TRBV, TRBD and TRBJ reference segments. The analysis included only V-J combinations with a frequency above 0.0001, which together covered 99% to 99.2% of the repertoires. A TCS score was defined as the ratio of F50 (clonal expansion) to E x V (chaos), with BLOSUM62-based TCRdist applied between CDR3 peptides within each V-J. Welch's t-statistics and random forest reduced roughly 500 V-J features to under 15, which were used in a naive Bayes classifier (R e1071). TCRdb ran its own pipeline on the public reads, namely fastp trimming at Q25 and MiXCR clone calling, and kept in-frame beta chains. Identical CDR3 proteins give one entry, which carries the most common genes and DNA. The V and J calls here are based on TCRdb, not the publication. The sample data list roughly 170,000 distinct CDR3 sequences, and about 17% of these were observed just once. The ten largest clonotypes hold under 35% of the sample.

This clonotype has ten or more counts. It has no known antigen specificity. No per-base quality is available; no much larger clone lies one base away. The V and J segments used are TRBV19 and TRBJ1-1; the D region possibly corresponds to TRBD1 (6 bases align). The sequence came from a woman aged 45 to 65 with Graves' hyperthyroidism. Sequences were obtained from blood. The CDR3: CASRDSLTEAFF. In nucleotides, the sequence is TGTGCCAGTAGGGACAGTCTCACTGAAGCTTTCTTT.